What follows describes a single T cell receptor (beta chain). The sample is drawn from a study of blood T cell repertoires in COVID-19. Study-level background: Samples of COVID-19 (acute and convalescent) were obtained from the United States, Italy and Spain. PBMCs, B-cell-depleted T cells, or T cells provided the cDNA or gDNA that made up the material.

The CDR3 has 15 residues. V gave up 2 bases and J gave up 4 bases, with 13 bases separating them. The germline V gene has CDR1 LGHDT and CDR2 YNNKEL (reference sequence). As handled by the study authors: Nucleated cell counts were estimated from reference gene primer amplification. The protocol was immunoSEQ multiplex PCR, while the TCRdb copy is restricted to in-frame clones and leaves out a portion. V, J and clone size derive from that table, while D and trimming were established from the DNA sequence. The sample lists 200,000 to 250,000 clones; 87% were seen once. The receptor was derived from a woman under 30 who had recovered from COVID-19. Specimen: peripheral blood. The chain carries TRBV3-1 (or the pseudogene TRBV3-2) and TRBJ2-3; D is possibly TRBD2 (6 bases). The CDR3 region is CASSQRIAVPDTQYF. Here the CDR3 DNA reads TGTGCCAGCAGCCAAAGAATAGCGGTTCCAGATACGCAGTATTTT.